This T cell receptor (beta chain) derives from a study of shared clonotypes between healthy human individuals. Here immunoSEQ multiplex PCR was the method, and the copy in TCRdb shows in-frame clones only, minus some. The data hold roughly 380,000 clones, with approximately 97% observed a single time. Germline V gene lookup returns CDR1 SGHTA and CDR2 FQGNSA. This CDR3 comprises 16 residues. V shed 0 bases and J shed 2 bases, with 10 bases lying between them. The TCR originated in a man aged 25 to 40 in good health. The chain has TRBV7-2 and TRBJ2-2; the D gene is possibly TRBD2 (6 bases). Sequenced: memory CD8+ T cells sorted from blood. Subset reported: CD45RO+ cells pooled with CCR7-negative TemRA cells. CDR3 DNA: TGTGCCAGCAGCTTAGCAGGACTACCAAACACCGGGGAGCTGTTTTTT. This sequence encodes CASSLAGLPNTGELFF.